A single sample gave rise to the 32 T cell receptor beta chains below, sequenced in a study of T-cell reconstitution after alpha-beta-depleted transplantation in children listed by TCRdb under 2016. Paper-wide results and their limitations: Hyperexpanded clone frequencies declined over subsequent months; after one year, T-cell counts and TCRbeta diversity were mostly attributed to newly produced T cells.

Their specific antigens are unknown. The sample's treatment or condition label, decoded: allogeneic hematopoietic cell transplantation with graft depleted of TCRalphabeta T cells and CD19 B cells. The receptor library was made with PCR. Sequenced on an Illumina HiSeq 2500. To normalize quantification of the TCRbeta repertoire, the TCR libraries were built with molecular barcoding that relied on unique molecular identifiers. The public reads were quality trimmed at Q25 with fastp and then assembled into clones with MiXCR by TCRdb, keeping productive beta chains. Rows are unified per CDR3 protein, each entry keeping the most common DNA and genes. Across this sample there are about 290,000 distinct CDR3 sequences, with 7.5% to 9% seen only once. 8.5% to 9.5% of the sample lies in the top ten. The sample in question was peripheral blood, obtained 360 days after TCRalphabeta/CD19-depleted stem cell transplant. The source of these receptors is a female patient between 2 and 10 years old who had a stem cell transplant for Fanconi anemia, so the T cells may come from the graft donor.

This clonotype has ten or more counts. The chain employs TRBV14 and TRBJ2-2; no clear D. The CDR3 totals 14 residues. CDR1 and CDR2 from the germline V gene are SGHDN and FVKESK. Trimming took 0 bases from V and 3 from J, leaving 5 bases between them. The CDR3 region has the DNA TGTGCCAGCAGCCAAGACCTGTACACCGGGGAGCTGTTTTTT. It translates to CASSQDLYTGELFF.

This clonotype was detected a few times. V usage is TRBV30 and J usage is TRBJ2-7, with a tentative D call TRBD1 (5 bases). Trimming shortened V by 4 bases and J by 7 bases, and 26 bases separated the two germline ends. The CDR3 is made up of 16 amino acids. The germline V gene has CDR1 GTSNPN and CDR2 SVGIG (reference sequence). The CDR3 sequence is CAWKTPRPSGPGEQYF. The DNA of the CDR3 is TGTGCCTGGAAGACTCCACGTCCCTCAGGGCCCGGGGAGCAGTACTTC.

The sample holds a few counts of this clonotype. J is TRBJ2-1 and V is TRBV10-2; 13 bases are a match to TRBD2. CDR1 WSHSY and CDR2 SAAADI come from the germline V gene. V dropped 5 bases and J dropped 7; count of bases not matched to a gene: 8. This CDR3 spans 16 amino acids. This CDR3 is CASSSTTSGRRNEQFF. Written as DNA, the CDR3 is TGCGCCAGCAGTTCGACGACTAGCGGGAGGCGGAATGAGCAGTTCTTC.

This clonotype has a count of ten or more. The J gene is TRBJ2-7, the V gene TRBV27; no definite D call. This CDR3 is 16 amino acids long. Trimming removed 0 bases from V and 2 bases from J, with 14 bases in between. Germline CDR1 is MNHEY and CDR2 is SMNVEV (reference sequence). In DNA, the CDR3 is TGTGCCAGCAGTTTATCGAACATGGTTGGGCCCTACGAGCAGTACTTC. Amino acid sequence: CASSLSNMVGPYEQYF.

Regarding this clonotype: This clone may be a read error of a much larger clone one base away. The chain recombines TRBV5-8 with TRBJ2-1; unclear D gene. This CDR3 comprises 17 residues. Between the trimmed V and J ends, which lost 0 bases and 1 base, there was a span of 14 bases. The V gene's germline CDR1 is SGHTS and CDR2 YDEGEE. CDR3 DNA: TGTGCCAGCAGCTTGGCCAGAAGGCAGGTATCCTACAATGAGCAGTTCTTC. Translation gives CASSLARRQVSYNEQFF.

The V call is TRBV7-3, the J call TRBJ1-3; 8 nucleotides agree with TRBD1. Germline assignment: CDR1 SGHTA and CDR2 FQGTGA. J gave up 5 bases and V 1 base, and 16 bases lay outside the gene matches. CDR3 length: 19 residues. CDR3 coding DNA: TGTGCCAGCAGCTTAATTGGGGTCGGACAGGGTGACAGGAGAAACACCATATATTTT. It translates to CASSLIGVGQGDRRNTIYF.

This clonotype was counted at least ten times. Here the CDR3 DNA reads TGTGCCACCAGCTCCATGAGGGAGACTACCGGGGAGCTGTTTTTT. Translated, it gives CATSSMRETTGELFF. The chain uses TRBV15 and TRBJ2-2, with D perhaps matching TRBD2 (5 bases). This CDR3 is 15 amino acids long. The germline gives CDR1 LNHNV, CDR2 YYDKDF (reference sequence). Deletions cut 5 bases from V and 5 bases from J, with 15 bases between. Together with reference TRBV15 and TRBJ2-2, the CDR3 gives the full variable domain: DAMVIQNPRYQVTQFGKPVTLSCSQTLNHNVMYWYQQKSSQAPKLLFHYYDKDFNNEADTPDNFQSRRPNTSFCFLDIRSPGLGDTAMYLCATSSMRETTGELFFGEGSRLTVL.

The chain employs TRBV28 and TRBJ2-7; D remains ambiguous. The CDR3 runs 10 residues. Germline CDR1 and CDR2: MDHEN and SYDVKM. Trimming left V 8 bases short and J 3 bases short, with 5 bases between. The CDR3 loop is CASGRYEQYF. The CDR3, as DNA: TGTGCCAGCGGGCGCTACGAGCAGTACTTC.

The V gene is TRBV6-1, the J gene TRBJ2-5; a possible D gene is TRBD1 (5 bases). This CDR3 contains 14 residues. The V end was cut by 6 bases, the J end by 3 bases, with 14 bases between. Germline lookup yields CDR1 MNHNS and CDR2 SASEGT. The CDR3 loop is CASRPWGGEETQYF. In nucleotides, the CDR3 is TGTGCCAGCAGACCGTGGGGCGGCGAAGAGACCCAGTACTTC.

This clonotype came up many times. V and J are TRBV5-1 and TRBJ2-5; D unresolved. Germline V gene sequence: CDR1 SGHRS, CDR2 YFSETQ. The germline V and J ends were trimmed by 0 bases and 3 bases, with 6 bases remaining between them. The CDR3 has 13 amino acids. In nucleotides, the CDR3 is TGCGCCAGCAGCTTGGCCGCAGAAGAGACCCAGTACTTC. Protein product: CASSLAAEETQYF.

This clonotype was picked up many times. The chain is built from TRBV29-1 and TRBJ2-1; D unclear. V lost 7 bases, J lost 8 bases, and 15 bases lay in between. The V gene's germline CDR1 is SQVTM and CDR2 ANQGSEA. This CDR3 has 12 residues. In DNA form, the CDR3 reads TGCAGCGGCCTCGGAAGCAACGATGAGCAGTTCTTC. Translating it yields CSGLGSNDEQFF.

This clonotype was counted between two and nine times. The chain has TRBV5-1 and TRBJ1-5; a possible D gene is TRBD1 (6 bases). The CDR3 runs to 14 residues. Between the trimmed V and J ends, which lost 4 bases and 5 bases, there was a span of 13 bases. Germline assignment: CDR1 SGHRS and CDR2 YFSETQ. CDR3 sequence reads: CASSLWGGHQPQHF. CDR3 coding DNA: TGCGCCAGCAGCCTCTGGGGGGGCCATCAGCCCCAGCATTTT. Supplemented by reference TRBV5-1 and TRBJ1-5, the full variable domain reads KAGVTQTPRYLIKTRGQQVTLSCSPISGHRSVSWYQQTPGQGLQFLFEYFSETQRNKGNFPGRFSGRQFSNSRSEMNVSTLELGDSALYLCASSLWGGHQPQHFGDGTRLSIL.

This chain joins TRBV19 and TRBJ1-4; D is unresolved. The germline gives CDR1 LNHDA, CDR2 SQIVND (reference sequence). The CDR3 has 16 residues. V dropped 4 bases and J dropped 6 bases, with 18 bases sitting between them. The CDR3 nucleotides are TGTGCCAGTAGTAAGTGGGCGACCCAAAGGGATGAAAAACTGTTTTTT. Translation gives CASSKWATQRDEKLFF.

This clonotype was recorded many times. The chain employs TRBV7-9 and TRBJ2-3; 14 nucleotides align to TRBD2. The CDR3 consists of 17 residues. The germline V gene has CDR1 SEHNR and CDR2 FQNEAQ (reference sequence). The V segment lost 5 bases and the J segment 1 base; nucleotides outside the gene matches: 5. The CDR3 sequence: CASSRLAGGRGTDTQYF. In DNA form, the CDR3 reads TGTGCCAGCAGCCGACTAGCGGGAGGGCGGGGCACAGATACGCAGTATTTT.

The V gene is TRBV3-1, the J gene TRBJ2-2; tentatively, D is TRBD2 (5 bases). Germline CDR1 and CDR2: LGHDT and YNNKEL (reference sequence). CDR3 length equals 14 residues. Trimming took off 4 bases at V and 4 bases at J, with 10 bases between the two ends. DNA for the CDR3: TGTGCCAGCAGCCGAACTAGATCCACCGGGGAGCTGTTTTTT. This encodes CASSRTRSTGELFF.

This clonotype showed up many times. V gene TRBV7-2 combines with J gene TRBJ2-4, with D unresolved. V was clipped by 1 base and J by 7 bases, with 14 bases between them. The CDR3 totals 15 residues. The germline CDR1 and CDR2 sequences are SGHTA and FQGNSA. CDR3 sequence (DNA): TGTGCCAGCAGCTTAGGTTCCTTACGTGTGAACATTCAGTACTTC. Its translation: CASSLGSLRVNIQYF.

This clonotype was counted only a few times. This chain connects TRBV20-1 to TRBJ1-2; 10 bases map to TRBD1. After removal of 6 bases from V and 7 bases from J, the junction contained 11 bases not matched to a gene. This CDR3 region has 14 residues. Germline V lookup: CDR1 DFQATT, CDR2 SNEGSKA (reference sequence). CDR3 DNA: TGCAGTGCGCGAGGGGACAGGGGATCCGGTGGCTACACCTTC. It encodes CSARGDRGSGGYTF.

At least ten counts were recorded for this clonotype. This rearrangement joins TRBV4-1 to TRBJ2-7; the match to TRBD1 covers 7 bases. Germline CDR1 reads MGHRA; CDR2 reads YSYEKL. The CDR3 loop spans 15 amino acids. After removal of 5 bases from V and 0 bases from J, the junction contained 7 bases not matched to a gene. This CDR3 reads CASSSGQVSSYEQYF. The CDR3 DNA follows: TGCGCCAGCAGCTCAGGACAGGTGAGCTCCTACGAGCAGTACTTC.

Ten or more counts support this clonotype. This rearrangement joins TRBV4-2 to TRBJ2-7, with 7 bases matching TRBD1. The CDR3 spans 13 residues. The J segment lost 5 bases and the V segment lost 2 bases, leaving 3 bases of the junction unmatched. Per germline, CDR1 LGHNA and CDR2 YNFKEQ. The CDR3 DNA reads TGTGCCAGCAGCCAAACAGGGGCCAACGAGCAGTACTTC. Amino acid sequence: CASSQTGANEQYF.

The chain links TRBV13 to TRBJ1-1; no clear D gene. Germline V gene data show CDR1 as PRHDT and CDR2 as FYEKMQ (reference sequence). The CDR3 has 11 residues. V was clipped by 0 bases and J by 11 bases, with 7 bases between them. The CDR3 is CASSLGFGAFF. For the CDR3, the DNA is TGTGCCAGCAGCTTAGGCTTTGGGGCTTTCTTT. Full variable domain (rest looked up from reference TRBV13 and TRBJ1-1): AAGVIQSPRHLIKEKRETATLKCYPIPRHDTVYWYQQGPGQDPQFLISFYEKMQSDKGSIPDRFSAQQFSDYHSELNMSSLELGDSALYFCASSLGFGAFFGQGTRLTVV.

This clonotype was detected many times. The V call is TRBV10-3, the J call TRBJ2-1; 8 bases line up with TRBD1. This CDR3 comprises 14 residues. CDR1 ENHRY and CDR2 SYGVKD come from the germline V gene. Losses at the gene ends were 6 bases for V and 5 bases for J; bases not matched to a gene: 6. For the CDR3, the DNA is TGTGCCATCAGACGCGGGACAGGCAACAATGAGCAGTTCTTC. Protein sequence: CAIRRGTGNNEQFF.

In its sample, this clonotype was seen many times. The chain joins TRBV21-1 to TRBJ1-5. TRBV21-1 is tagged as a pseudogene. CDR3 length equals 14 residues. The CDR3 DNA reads TGTGCCAGCAAGGCTAAACTTATAAATCAGCCCCAGCATTTT. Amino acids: CASKAKLINQPQHF.

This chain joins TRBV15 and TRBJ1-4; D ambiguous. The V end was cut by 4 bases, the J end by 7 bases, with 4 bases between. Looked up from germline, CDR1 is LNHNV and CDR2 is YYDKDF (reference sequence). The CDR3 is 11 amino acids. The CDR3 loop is CATSKGEKLFF. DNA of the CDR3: TGTGCCACCAGCAAGGGTGAAAAACTGTTTTTT.

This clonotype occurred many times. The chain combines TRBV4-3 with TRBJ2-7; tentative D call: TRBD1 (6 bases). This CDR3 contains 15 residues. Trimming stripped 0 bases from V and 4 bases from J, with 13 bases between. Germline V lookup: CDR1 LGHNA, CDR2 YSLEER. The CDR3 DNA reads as TGCGCCAGCAGCCAAGAGGCCAGGGGAACGTACGAGCAGTACTTC. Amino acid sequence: CASSQEARGTYEQYF.

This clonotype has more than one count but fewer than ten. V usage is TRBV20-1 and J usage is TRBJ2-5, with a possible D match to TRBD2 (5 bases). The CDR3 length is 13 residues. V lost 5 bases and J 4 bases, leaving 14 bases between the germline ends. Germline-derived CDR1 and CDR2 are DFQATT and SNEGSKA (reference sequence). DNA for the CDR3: TGCAGTGCTCAGGACTTTATAGGAGAGACCCAGTACTTC. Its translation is CSAQDFIGETQYF.

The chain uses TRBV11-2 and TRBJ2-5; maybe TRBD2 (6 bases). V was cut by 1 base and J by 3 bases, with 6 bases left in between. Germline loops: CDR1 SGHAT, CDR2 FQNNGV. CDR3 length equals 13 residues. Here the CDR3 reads CASSLGGKETQYF. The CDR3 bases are TGTGCCAGCAGCTTAGGCGGGAAAGAGACCCAGTACTTC.

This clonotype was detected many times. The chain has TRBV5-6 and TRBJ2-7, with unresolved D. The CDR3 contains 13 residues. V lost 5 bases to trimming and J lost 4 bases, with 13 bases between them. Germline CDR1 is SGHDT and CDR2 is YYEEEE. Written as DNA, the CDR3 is TGTGCCAGCAGTCGCAGGATATTTTACGAGCAGTACTTC. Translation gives CASSRRIFYEQYF.

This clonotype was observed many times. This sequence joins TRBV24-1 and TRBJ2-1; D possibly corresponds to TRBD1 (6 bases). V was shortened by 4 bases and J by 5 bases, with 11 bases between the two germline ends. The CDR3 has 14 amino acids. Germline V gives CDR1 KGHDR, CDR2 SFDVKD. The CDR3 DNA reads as TGTGCCACCAGTGACCGGACAGTAGACAATGAGCAGTTCTTC. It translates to CATSDRTVDNEQFF.

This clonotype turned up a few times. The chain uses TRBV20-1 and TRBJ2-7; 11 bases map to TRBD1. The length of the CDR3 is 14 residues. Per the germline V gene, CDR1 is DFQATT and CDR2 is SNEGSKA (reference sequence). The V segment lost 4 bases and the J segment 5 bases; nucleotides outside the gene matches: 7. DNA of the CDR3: TGCAGTGCTAACGGACAGGGGGCGCGAAACGAGCAGTACTTC. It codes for CSANGQGARNEQYF.

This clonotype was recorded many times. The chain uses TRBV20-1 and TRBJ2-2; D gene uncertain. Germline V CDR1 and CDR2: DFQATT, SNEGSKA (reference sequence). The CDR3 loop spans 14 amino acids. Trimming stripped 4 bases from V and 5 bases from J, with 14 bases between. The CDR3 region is CSATLGYGTGELFF. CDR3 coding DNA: TGCAGTGCTACCTTAGGCTATGGTACCGGGGAGCTGTTTTTT.

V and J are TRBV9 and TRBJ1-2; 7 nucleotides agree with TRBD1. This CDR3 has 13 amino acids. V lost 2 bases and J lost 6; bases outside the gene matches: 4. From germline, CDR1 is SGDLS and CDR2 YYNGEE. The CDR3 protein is CASSVDREDGYTF. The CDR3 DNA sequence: TGTGCCAGCAGCGTCGACAGGGAGGATGGCTACACCTTC.

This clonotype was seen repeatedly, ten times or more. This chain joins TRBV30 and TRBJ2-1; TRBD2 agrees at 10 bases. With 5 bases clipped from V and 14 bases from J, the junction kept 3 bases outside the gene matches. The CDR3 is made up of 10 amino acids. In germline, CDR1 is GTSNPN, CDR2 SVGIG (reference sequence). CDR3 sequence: CAWGGLAKFF. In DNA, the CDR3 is TGTGCCTGGGGGGGACTAGCGAAGTTCTTC. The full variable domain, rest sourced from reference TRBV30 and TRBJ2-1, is SQTIHQWPATLVQPVGSPLSLECTVEGTSNPNLYWYRQAAGRGLQLLFYSVGIGQISSEVPQNLSASRPQDRQFILSSKKLLLSDSGFYLCAWGGLAKFFGPGTRLTVL.